A single sample is the source of the 8 T cell receptor beta chains below, sequenced in a study of T cell repertoires in cytomegalovirus infection (dated by TCRdb to the late 2010s). The data were produced on an Illumina HiSeq 1500. TCRdb trimmed public reads at Q25 via fastp, called clones via MiXCR and kept in-frame beta chains. Entries that share a CDR3 protein sequence are merged under the most common genes and DNA. The sample profile shows about 150,000 distinct CDR3 sequences; about 25% of them were found once. The ten largest account for roughly 9.8% of the sample. Source material: PBMCs. These receptors originate from a human donor in good health (CMV status not recorded). Some clones in this sample may be carry-over from other donors' samples.

This chain links TRBV20-1 with TRBJ1-5; maybe TRBD1 (6 bases). This CDR3 is built from 18 residues. Trimming removed 0 bases at V and 1 base at J, with 19 bases between. CDR1 is DFQATT, CDR2 SNEGSKA, per germline (reference sequence). The CDR3 sequence: CSARDSGGEVRSNQPQHF. Written as DNA, the CDR3 is TGCAGTGCTAGAGATTCCGGGGGCGAGGTTCGGAGCAATCAGCCCCAGCATTTT.

The chain carries TRBV7-2 and TRBJ2-7; the match to TRBD2 covers 7 bases. This CDR3 has 15 residues. Unmatched junction bases numbered 16, after V lost 8 bases and J lost 6 bases. Germline CDR1 SGHTA, CDR2 FQGNSA. DNA for the CDR3: TGTGCCAGCGGGTTGCTAGCGGTAGGGCCTGGCGAGCAGTACTTC. Translating it yields CASGLLAVGPGEQYF.

This clonotype was picked up a small number of times. CDR3 nucleotide sequence: TGTGCCAGCAGCGATTTGGGCAAAAACATTCAGTACTTC. Protein product: CASSDLGKNIQYF. V usage is TRBV6-2 or TRBV6-3 and J usage is TRBJ2-4, with D hard to call. The CDR3 covers 13 residues. V was clipped by 6 bases and J by 3 bases, with 9 bases between them. From germline, CDR1 is MNHEY and CDR2 SVGEGT.

The V and J genes are TRBV15 and TRBJ1-6; D possibly corresponds to TRBD1 (5 bases). The V gene's germline CDR1 is LNHNV and CDR2 YYDKDF (reference sequence). The CDR3 loop spans 16 amino acids. Trimming removed 0 bases from V and 8 bases from J, with 14 bases in between. The CDR3 region has the DNA TGTGCCACCAGCAGAGATTTGGGGGGTCCGGATTCACCCCTCCACTTT. Translation: CATSRDLGGPDSPLHF.

This chain uses TRBV18 with TRBJ2-1, with D possibly matching TRBD1 (6 bases). V gave up 3 bases and J gave up 4 bases, with 19 bases separating them. Germline V gene sequence: CDR1 KGHSH, CDR2 LQKENI. The CDR3 is made up of 17 amino acids. The CDR3 DNA sequence: TGTGCCAGCTCACCCACAGCCCGGACAGCTAAGTACAATGAGCAGTTCTTC. Its translation is CASSPTARTAKYNEQFF.

This clonotype was recorded a few times. V usage is TRBV19 and J usage is TRBJ2-1, with D hard to call. The V end was cut by 7 bases, the J end by 4 bases, with 11 bases between. The CDR3 is 13 residues long. Germline V CDR1 and CDR2: LNHDA, SQIVND (reference sequence). The CDR3 region has the DNA TGTGCCAGTACCTCTGACCCTTACAATGAGCAGTTCTTC. Translating gives CASTSDPYNEQFF.

The genes are TRBV6-5 and TRBJ1-4; D ambiguous. CDR1 is MNHEY, CDR2 SVGAGI, per germline. Trimming left V 4 bases short and J 0 bases short, with 6 bases between. The CDR3 sequence is 14 residues long. CDR3 residues: CASSSSATNEKLFF. For the CDR3, the DNA is TGTGCCAGCAGTTCCAGCGCAACTAATGAAAAACTGTTTTTT.

This clonotype was counted between two and nine times. The chain links TRBV28 to TRBJ2-2; TRBD1 agrees at 7 bases. This CDR3 is built from 14 residues. V shed 6 bases, J shed 2 bases, and the junction held 3 bases outside the gene matches. The germline V gene encodes CDR1 MDHEN and CDR2 SYDVKM. CDR3 residues: CASRDRINTGELFF. The CDR3 DNA reads TGTGCCAGCAGGGACAGGATCAACACCGGGGAGCTGTTTTTT.